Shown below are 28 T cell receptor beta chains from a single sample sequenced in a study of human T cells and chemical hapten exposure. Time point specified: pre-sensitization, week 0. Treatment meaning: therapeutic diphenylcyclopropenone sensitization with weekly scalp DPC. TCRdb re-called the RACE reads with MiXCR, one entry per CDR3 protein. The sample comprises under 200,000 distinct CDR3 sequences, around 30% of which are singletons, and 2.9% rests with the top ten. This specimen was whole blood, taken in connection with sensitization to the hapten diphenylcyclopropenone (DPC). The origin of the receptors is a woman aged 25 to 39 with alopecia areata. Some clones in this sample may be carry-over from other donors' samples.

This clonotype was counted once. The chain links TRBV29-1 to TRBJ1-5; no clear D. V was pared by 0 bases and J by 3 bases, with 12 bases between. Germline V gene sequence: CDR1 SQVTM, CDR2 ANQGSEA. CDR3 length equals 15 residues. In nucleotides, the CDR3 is TGCAGCGTTGAAGATGCGGGGAAAAACAATCAGCCCCAGCATTTT. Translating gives CSVEDAGKNNQPQHF.

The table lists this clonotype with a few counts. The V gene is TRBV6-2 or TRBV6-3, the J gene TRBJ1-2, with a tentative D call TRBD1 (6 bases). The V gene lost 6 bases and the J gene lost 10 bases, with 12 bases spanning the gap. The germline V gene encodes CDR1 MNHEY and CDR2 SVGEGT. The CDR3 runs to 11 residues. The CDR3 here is CASRRDKNYTF. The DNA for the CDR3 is TGTGCCAGCAGACGGGACAAGAACTACACCTTC.

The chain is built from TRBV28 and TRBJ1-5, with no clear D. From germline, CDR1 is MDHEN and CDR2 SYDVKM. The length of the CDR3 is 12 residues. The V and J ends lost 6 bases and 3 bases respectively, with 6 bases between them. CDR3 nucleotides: TGTGCCAGCAGGGTTAACAATCAGCCCCAGCATTTT. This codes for CASRVNNQPQHF. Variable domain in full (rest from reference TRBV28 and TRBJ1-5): DVKVTQSSRYLVKRTGEKVFLECVQDMDHENMFWYRQDPGLGLRLIYFSYDVKMKEKGDIPEGYSVSREKKERFSLILESASTNQTSMYLCASRVNNQPQHFGDGTRLSIL.

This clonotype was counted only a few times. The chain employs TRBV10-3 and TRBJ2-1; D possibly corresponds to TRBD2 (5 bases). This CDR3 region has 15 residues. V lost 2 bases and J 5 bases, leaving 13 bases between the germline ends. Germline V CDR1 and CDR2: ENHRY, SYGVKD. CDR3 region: CAISEPTAGNNEQFF. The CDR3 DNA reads TGTGCCATCAGTGAGCCTACTGCGGGTAACAATGAGCAGTTCTTC.

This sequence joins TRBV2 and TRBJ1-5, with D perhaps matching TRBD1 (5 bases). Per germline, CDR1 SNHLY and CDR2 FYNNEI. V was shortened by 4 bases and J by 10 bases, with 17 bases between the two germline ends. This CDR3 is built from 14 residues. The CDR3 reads CASSGRRGGDPQHF. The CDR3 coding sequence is TGTGCCAGCAGTGGGCGTCGGGGGGGTGATCCCCAGCATTTT. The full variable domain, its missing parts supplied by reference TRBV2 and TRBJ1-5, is EPEVTQTPSHQVTQMGQEVILRCVPISNHLYFYWYRQILGQKVEFLVSFYNNEISEKSEIFDDQFSVERPDGSNFTLKIRSTKLEDSAMYFCASSGRRGGDPQHFGDGTRLSIL.

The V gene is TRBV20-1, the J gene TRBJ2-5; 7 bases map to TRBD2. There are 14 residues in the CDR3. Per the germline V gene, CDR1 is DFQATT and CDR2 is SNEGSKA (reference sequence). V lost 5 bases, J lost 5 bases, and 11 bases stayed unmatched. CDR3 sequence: CSAPPHGTTETQYF. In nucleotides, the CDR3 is TGCAGTGCTCCACCACACGGGACTACCGAGACCCAGTACTTC.

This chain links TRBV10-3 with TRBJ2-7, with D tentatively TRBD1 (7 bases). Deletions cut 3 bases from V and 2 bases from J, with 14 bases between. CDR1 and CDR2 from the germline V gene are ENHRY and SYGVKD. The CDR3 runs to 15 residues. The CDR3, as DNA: TGTGCCATCAGTGATGGAGGGGGCCTAGCCTACGAGCAGTACTTC. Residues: CAISDGGGLAYEQYF.

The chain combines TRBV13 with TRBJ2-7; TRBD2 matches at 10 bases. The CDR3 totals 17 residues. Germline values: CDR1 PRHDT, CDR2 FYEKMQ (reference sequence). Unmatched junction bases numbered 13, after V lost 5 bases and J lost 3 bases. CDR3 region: CASSPKFGASGSYEQYF. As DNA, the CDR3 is TGTGCCAGCAGCCCGAAATTCGGCGCTAGCGGGAGCTACGAGCAGTACTTC.

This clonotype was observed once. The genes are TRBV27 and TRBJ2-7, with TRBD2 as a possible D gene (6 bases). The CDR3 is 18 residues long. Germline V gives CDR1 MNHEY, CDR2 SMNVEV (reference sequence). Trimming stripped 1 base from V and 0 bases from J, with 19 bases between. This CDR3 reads CASSLYAPTSSRSYEQYF. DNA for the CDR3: TGTGCCAGCAGTTTATACGCCCCCACTAGCTCCCGCTCCTACGAGCAGTACTTC.

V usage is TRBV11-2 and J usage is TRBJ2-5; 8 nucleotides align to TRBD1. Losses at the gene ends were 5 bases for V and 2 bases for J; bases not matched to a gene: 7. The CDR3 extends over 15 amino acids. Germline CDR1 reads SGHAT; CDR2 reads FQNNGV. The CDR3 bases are TGTGCCAGCAGCCCAACAGGGGGGACGCAAGAGACCCAGTACTTC. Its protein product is CASSPTGGTQETQYF.

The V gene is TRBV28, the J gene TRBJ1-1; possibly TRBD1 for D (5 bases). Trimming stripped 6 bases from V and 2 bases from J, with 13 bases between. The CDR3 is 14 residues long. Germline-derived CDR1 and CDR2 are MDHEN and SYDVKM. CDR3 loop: CASRGMGPNTEAFF. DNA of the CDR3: TGTGCCAGCAGGGGGATGGGGCCCAACACTGAAGCTTTCTTT.

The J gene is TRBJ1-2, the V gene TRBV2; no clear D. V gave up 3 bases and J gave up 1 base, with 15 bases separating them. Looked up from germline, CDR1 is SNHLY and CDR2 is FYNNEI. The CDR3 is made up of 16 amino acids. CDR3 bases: TGTGCCAGCAGTGAGCTCGCCCGAAGAAATAACTATGGCTACACCTTC. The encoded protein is CASSELARRNNYGYTF.

CDR3 region: CSVGWGGETQYF. For the CDR3, the DNA is TGCAGCGTTGGGTGGGGGGGAGAGACCCAGTACTTC. The chain recombines TRBV29-1 with TRBJ2-5; 7 positions match TRBD2. There are 12 residues in the CDR3. J gave up 4 bases and V 4 bases, and 3 bases lay outside the gene matches. Per the germline V gene, CDR1 is SQVTM and CDR2 is ANQGSEA.

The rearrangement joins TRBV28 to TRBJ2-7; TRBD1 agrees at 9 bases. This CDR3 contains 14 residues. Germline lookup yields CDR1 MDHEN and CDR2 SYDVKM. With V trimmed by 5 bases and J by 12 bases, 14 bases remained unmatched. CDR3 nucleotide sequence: TGTGCCAGCAGTATACCGGGACAGGGATTCGAGACGTACTTC. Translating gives CASSIPGQGFETYF.

CDR3 DNA sequence: TGTGCCAGCAGCGTAGCTCCGGTTGGGAATTCACCCCTCCACTTT. It encodes CASSVAPVGNSPLHF. V is TRBV9 and J is TRBJ1-6; no reliable D call. Trimming shortened V by 0 bases and J by 7 bases, and 11 bases separated the two germline ends. Germline V gene data show CDR1 as SGDLS and CDR2 as YYNGEE. The CDR3 covers 15 residues. Supplemented by reference TRBV9 and TRBJ1-6, the full variable domain reads DSGVTQTPKHLITATGQRVTLRCSPRSGDLSVYWYQQSLDQGLQFLIQYYNGEERAKGNILERFSAQQFPDLHSELNLSSLELGDSALYFCASSVAPVGNSPLHFGNGTRLTVT.

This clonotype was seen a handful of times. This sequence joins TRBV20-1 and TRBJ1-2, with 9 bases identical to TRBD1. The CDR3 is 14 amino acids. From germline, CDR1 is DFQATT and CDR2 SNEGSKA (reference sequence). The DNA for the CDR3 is TGCAGGGCGGTGGCGGGACAGGGTGGCTATGGCTACACCTTC. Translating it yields CRAVAGQGGYGYTF.

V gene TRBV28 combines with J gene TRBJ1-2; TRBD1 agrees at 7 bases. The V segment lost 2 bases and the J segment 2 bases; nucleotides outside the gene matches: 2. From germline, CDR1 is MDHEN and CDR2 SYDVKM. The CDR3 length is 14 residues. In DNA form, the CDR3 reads TGTGCCAGCAGTTTAACGGGACAGAACTATGGCTACACCTTC. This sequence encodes CASSLTGQNYGYTF.

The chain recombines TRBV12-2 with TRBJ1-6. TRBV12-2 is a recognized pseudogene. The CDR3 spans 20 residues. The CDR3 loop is CASRSGVGVSGMAYNSPLHF. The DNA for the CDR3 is TGTGCAAGTCGCTCCGGCGTAGGGGTTAGCGGGATGGCCTATAATTCACCCCTCCACTTT.

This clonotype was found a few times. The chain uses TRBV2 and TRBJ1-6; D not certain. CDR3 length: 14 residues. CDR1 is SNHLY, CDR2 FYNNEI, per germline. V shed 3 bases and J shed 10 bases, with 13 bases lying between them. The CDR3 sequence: CASSEDVVRSPLHF. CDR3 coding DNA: TGTGCCAGCAGTGAGGATGTCGTACGCTCACCCCTCCACTTT.

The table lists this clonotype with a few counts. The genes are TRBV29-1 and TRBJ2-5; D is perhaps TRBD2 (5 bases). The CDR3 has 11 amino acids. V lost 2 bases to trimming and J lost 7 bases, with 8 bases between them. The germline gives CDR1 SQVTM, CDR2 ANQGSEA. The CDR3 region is CSVESGGTQYF. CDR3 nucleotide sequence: TGCAGCGTTGAATCCGGAGGGACCCAGTACTTC.

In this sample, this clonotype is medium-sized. The CDR3 nucleotides read TGTGCCAGCACAACCGGAACGGAACCTTCACCCCTCCACTTT. It translates to CASTTGTEPSPLHF. The chain is built from TRBV6-5 and TRBJ1-6; unclear D gene. The CDR3 loop spans 14 amino acids. V lost 7 bases, J lost 9 bases, and 16 bases lay in between. Per germline, CDR1 MNHEY and CDR2 SVGAGI.

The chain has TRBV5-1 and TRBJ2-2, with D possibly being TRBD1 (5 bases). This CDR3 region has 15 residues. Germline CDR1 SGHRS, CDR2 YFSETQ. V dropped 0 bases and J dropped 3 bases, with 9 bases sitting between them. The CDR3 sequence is CASSLGTRDTGELFF. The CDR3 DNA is TGCGCCAGCAGCTTGGGAACCAGGGACACCGGGGAGCTGTTTTTT. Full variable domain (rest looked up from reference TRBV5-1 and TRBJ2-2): KAGVTQTPRYLIKTRGQQVTLSCSPISGHRSVSWYQQTPGQGLQFLFEYFSETQRNKGNFPGRFSGRQFSNSRSEMNVSTLELGDSALYLCASSLGTRDTGELFFGEGSRLTVL.

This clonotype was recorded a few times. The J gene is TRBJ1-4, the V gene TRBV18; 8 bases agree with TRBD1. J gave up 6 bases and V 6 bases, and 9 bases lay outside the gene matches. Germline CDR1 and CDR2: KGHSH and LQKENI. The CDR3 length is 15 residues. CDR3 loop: CASSQTDREDEKLFF. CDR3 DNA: TGTGCCAGCTCCCAGACGGACAGGGAGGATGAAAAACTGTTTTTT.

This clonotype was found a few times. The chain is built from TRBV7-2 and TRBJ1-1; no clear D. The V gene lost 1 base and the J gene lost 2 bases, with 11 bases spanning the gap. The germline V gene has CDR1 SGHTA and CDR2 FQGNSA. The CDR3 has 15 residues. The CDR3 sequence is CASSLGLPGNTEAFF. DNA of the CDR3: TGTGCCAGCAGCTTAGGTCTCCCCGGAAACACTGAAGCTTTCTTT.

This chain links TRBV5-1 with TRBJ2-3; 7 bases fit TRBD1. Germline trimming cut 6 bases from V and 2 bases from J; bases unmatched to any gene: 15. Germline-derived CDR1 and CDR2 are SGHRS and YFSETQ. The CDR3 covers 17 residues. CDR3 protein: CASMTGTEIFYTDTQYF. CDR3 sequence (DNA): TGCGCCAGCATGACCGGGACAGAGATTTTCTACACAGATACGCAGTATTTT.

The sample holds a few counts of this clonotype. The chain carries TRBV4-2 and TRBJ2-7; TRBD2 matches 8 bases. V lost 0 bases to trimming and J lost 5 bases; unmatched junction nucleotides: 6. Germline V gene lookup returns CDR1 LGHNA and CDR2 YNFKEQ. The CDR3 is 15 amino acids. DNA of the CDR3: TGTGCCAGCAGCCAAGATTCCGGGACTAGAGACGAGCAGTACTTC. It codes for CASSQDSGTRDEQYF.

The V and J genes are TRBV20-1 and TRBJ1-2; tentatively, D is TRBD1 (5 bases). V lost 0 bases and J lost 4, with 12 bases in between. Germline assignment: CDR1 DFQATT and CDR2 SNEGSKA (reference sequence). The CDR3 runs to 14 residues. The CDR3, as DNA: TGCAGTGCTAGAGATTGGACAAACCCCTATGGCTACACCTTC. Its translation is CSARDWTNPYGYTF.

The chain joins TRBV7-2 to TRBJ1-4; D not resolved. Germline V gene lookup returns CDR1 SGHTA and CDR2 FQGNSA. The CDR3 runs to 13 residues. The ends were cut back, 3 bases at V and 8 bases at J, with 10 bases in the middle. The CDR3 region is CASSLGSGEKLFF. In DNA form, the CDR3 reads TGTGCCAGCAGCTTGGGCAGCGGGGAAAAACTGTTTTTT.